The rows below give T cell receptor beta chains drawn from one sample of a study of T cell responses to AZD1222 COVID-19 vaccine. TCRdb keeps only in-frame clones here, not all; method: immunoSEQ multiplex PCR. The table includes 150,000 to 200,000 clones, roughly 93% detected once. The specimen comprised peripheral blood, sampled on day 0 of AZD1222 vaccination. The source of these receptors is an adult in good health. Each CDR3 is given with its conserved first and last residue. The D gene is left open where the match is weak.

DNA: TGTGCCAGCAGACCCGCAGGGGGGTCCTACGAGCAGTACTTC
CDR3: CASRPAGGSYEQYF
D: .
V: TRBV2
J: TRBJ2-7

DNA: TGTGCCAGCAGCTTATTGATTAGGCTCGGGACAGGGGGCGCCGGTGGCTACACCTTC
CDR3: CASSLLIRLGTGGAGGYTF
D: TRBD1
V: TRBV7-8
J: TRBJ1-2

DNA: TGTGCCAGCAGCGGGGCTAGCGCAGGGGGCGGTACACCCCTCCACTTT
CDR3: CASSGASAGGGTPLHF
D: TRBD1
V: TRBV2
J: TRBJ1-6

DNA: TGTGCCAGCTCACCAATAGCGGGGGGGAGCACAGATACGCAGTATTTT
CDR3: CASSPIAGGSTDTQYF
D: TRBD2
V: TRBV18
J: TRBJ2-3

DNA: TGCAGCGTTGCCCCGAAGTTGGGGAACACTGAAGCTTTCTTT
CDR3: CSVAPKLGNTEAFF
D: .
V: TRBV29-1
J: TRBJ1-1

DNA: TGCGCCAGCAGCTTGCTCGGGGGAGGCGTGAAAGGTTACGAGCAGTACTTC
CDR3: CASSLLGGGVKGYEQYF
D: .
V: TRBV5-1
J: TRBJ2-7

DNA: TGCGCCAGCAGCTTCCCAGGGAACACTGAAGCTTTCTTT
CDR3: CASSFPGNTEAFF
D: .
V: TRBV5-1
J: TRBJ1-1

DNA: TGTGCTAGTGGTTCAAGTACGACGTCGAATAGCAATCAGCCCCAGCATTTT
CDR3: CASGSSTTSNSNQPQHF
D: .
V: TRBV12-5
J: TRBJ1-5

DNA: TGTGCCAGCAGGCCCACAGGAGATCTTAACTATGGCTACACCTTC
CDR3: CASRPTGDLNYGYTF
D: .
V: TRBV6-5
J: TRBJ1-2

DNA: TGTGCCAGCAGCCACCAGACAGATACGCAGTATTTT
CDR3: CASSHQTDTQYF
D: .
V: TRBV7-9
J: TRBJ2-3

DNA: TGTGCCAGCAGTTCGGAAAGGGGAGGTGTTTTAACCTTC
CDR3: CASSSERGGVLTF
D: .
V: TRBV7-9
J: TRBJ1-2